A single sample gave rise to the 21 T cell receptor beta chains below, sequenced in a study of control samples from healthy donors and cancer patients. Profiled with immunoSEQ multiplex PCR; TCRdb holds only in-frame clones, not every one. The sample carries roughly 49,000 clones, around nine tenths recorded once. The sample was PBMCs. These TCRs come from a man aged 45-65 years with head and neck cancer.

The chain joins TRBV19 to TRBJ1-4; D is unresolved. The CDR3 consists of 13 residues. CDR1 and CDR2 (germline): LNHDA, SQIVND (reference sequence). Trimming took off 6 bases at V and 2 bases at J, with 7 bases between the two ends. CDR3 in DNA: TGTGCCAGTAGCATGGCGACTAATGAAAAACTGTTTTTT. Its protein is CASSMATNEKLFF.

To note about this clone: The same CDR3 is also encoded by other DNA sequences in this sample. The V gene is TRBV11-2, the J gene TRBJ2-5; D uncertain. In germline, CDR1 is SGHAT, CDR2 FQNNGV. This CDR3 has 11 amino acids. V was cut by 4 bases and J by 4 bases, with 4 bases left in between. The CDR3 loop is CASSWGETQYF. DNA of the CDR3: TGTGCCAGCAGCTGGGGAGAGACCCAGTACTTC.

The DNA for the CDR3 is TGTGCCAGCAGTTTAAGGGGCGTCGGGGGCACTGAAGCTTTCTTT. Its translation: CASSLRGVGGTEAFF. The chain joins TRBV28 to TRBJ1-1; tentative D call: TRBD1 (5 bases). The CDR3 runs to 15 residues. Germline assignment: CDR1 MDHEN and CDR2 SYDVKM. V was clipped by 2 bases and J by 4 bases, with 14 bases between them.

The chain combines TRBV7-2 with TRBJ2-7; D unresolved. The germline V gene encodes CDR1 SGHTA and CDR2 FQGNSA. The CDR3 has 14 amino acids. V lost 1 base and J lost 2, with 9 bases in between. The CDR3 bases are TGTGCCAGCAGCTTAGTTGCGAACCCCTACGAGCAGTACTTC. Translation gives CASSLVANPYEQYF.

This chain links TRBV9 with TRBJ2-1, with 7 nucleotides matching TRBD2. The CDR3 length is 16 residues. Trimming at V came to 0 bases and at J to 4 bases, leaving 7 bases not matched to a gene. CDR1 and CDR2 (germline): SGDLS, YYNGEE. The CDR3 bases are TGTGCCAGCAGCGTAGCTACCCTAGCGGATTACAATGAGCAGTTCTTC. This sequence encodes CASSVATLADYNEQFF.

Worth noting for this clone: The sample holds other DNA sequences that translate to the same CDR3. V usage is TRBV30 and J usage is TRBJ2-5, with TRBD2 as a possible D gene (6 bases). The CDR3 totals 13 residues. V lost 2 bases and J 0 bases, leaving 7 bases between the germline ends. Germline V gene lookup returns CDR1 GTSNPN and CDR2 SVGIG (reference sequence). The CDR3 DNA reads TGTGCCTGGAGTAGGGACTACCAAGAGACCCAGTACTTC. Translation: CAWSRDYQETQYF. Looking up the rest from reference TRBV30 and TRBJ2-5 gives the full variable domain: SQTIHQWPATLVQPVGSPLSLECTVEGTSNPNLYWYRQAAGRGLQLLFYSVGIGQISSEVPQNLSASRPQDRQFILSSKKLLLSDSGFYLCAWSRDYQETQYFGPGTRLLVL.

The chain carries TRBV11-2 and TRBJ1-5; D is possibly TRBD1 (6 bases). CDR3 length equals 13 residues. Between the trimmed V and J ends, which lost 5 bases and 3 bases, there was a span of 8 bases. The germline V gene has CDR1 SGHAT and CDR2 FQNNGV. The chain's CDR3 is CASSGGPNQPQHF. The CDR3 DNA reads as TGTGCCAGCAGCGGGGGCCCCAATCAGCCCCAGCATTTT.

The V gene is TRBV24-1, the J gene TRBJ2-3; TRBD1 agrees at 12 bases. The CDR3 has 16 residues. The germline V gene has CDR1 KGHDR and CDR2 SFDVKD. V shed 2 bases and J 4 bases; nucleotides not matched to a gene: 3. This CDR3 is CATSDSGQGAADTQYF. CDR3 bases: TGTGCCACCAGTGATTCGGGACAGGGGGCCGCAGATACGCAGTATTTT.

The rearrangement uses TRBV20-1 and TRBJ2-7; D is undetermined. Germline CDR1 is DFQATT and CDR2 is SNEGSKA (reference sequence). V was cut by 3 bases and J by 6 bases, with 9 bases left in between. CDR3 size: 11 residues. The CDR3 loop is CSASWEVEQYF. The CDR3 DNA follows: TGCAGTGCTAGCTGGGAAGTCGAGCAGTACTTC.

The rearrangement joins TRBV19 to TRBJ1-2; D unclear. CDR3 length: 14 amino acids. V lost 1 base and J 1 base, leaving 7 bases between the germline ends. Germline values: CDR1 LNHDA, CDR2 SQIVND (reference sequence). The CDR3 DNA sequence: TGTGCCAGTAGTATAGGTGGGATTAACTATGGCTACACCTTC. Its translation is CASSIGGINYGYTF.

CDR3 nucleotides: TGTGCCAGTAGTATAGGGAGCGAGGGCATCATACAAGAGACCCAGTACTTC. Translated, it gives CASSIGSEGIIQETQYF. This chain uses TRBV19 with TRBJ2-5, with TRBD2 as a possible D gene (5 bases). Trimming cost V 1 base and J 2 bases, with 17 bases left between them. CDR3 size: 17 residues. The germline CDR1 and CDR2 sequences are LNHDA and SQIVND (reference sequence).

V usage is TRBV7-9 and J usage is TRBJ2-7, with 8 bases matching TRBD2. This CDR3 is built from 14 residues. The germline V gene has CDR1 SEHNR and CDR2 FQNEAQ (reference sequence). V shed 4 bases and J 4 bases; nucleotides not matched to a gene: 6. This CDR3 reads CASSWTSKQYEQYF. The CDR3 coding sequence is TGTGCCAGCAGCTGGACTAGCAAGCAGTACGAGCAGTACTTC.

The chain employs TRBV4-1 and TRBJ1-1, with D possibly matching TRBD1 (5 bases). V lost 0 bases and J 11 bases, leaving 13 bases between the germline ends. The CDR3 spans 13 residues. Looked up from germline, CDR1 is MGHRA and CDR2 is YSYEKL. In nucleotides, the CDR3 is TGCGCCAGCAGCCAAGATCAGGCAGGGAGGGCTTTCTTT. Protein: CASSQDQAGRAFF.

The V gene is TRBV27, the J gene TRBJ1-1; maybe TRBD1 (5 bases). The germline gives CDR1 MNHEY, CDR2 SMNVEV (reference sequence). Trimming stripped 10 bases from V and 0 bases from J, with 12 bases between. This CDR3 has 13 residues. The CDR3 nucleotides read TGTGCCACAGGCAGAGGGGTGAACACTGAAGCTTTCTTT. This gives the protein CATGRGVNTEAFF.

The chain couples TRBV5-1 to TRBJ2-5, with D perhaps matching TRBD2 (5 bases). Trimming pared 5 bases from V and 5 bases from J, leaving 13 bases between. Germline V gene data show CDR1 as SGHRS and CDR2 as YFSETQ. CDR3 size: 13 residues. The CDR3 region is CASRAAGVETQYF. In nucleotides, the CDR3 is TGCGCCAGCAGGGCGGCCGGGGTCGAGACCCAGTACTTC.

The chain has TRBV19 and TRBJ2-1, with 8 bases lining up with TRBD2. This CDR3 has 14 residues. Germline CDR1 LNHDA, CDR2 SQIVND (reference sequence). The V gene end was trimmed by 6 bases and the J gene end by 3 bases; junction bases not matched to a gene: 4. As DNA, the CDR3 is TGTGCCAGTAGCACGGGGGGGGACTACAATGAGCAGTTCTTC. It codes for CASSTGGDYNEQFF.

The chain recombines TRBV9 with TRBJ2-7, with D possibly matching TRBD2 (6 bases). Per germline, CDR1 SGDLS and CDR2 YYNGEE. V was trimmed by 0 bases and J by 6 bases, leaving 16 bases between them. The CDR3 covers 15 residues. CDR3 nucleotides: TGTGCCAGCAGCGTAGGAGCGGGCCCCTCGGGCGAGCAGTACTTC. Protein sequence: CASSVGAGPSGEQYF.

The rearrangement links TRBV5-1 to TRBJ1-1; tentatively, D is TRBD1 (6 bases). Germline V CDR1 and CDR2: SGHRS, YFSETQ. This CDR3 is 14 amino acids long. V gave up 1 base and J gave up 2 bases, with 9 bases separating them. CDR3 amino acids: CASSLQGINTEAFF. As DNA, the CDR3 is TGCGCCAGCAGCTTGCAGGGGATAAACACTGAAGCTTTCTTT.

The gene calls are TRBV6-5 and TRBJ2-3, with a weak D call TRBD2 (5 bases). The CDR3 is made up of 16 amino acids. Germline-derived CDR1 and CDR2 are MNHEY and SVGAGI. Trimming cost V 2 bases and J 2 bases, with 14 bases left between them. CDR3 region: CASSYDGGSFTDTQYF. The CDR3 DNA is TGTGCCAGCAGTTACGATGGCGGGTCCTTCACAGATACGCAGTATTTT.

The CDR3 DNA sequence: TGTGCCACCAAAGGGGGGAATCAGCCCCAGCATTTT. Its translation: CATKGGNQPQHF. This rearrangement joins TRBV2 to TRBJ1-5, with a tentative D call TRBD1 (6 bases). Per the germline V gene, CDR1 is SNHLY and CDR2 is FYNNEI. The V gene lost 10 bases and the J gene lost 4 bases, with 11 bases spanning the gap. The CDR3 is 12 residues long.

This clone was observed once. The J gene is TRBJ1-1, the V gene TRBV28; 8 bases match TRBD1. J was trimmed by 1 base and V by 6 bases; bases with no gene match: 4. CDR3 length equals 14 residues. Germline V lookup: CDR1 MDHEN, CDR2 SYDVKM. The CDR3 protein is CASRTDRGNTEAFF. The CDR3 coding sequence is TGTGCCAGCAGGACAGACAGGGGGAACACTGAAGCTTTCTTT. Variable domain in full (rest from reference TRBV28 and TRBJ1-1): DVKVTQSSRYLVKRTGEKVFLECVQDMDHENMFWYRQDPGLGLRLIYFSYDVKMKEKGDIPEGYSVSREKKERFSLILESASTNQTSMYLCASRTDRGNTEAFFGQGTRLTVV.